The sequence of this TCR beta chain was determined in a study of blood T cell repertoires in COVID-19 (TCRdb year 2020). The study in broad terms: Samples from collaborators originated in the United States, Italy and Spain and spanned both the acute and convalescent phases of COVID-19. The prospective study material was composed of cDNA or gDNA derived from T cells, B-cell-depleted T cells, or PBMCs. Deeply sampled blood TCRbeta repertoires from subjects exposed to, actively infected with, or recovered from COVID-19 were included in the dataset. The repertoires were released in a freely available public database meant as a resource for research on the immune response to SARS-CoV-2. Samples were obtained from the ongoing ImmuneRACE study (first 160 participants) and from over a thousand subjects provided by 6 global collaborators. Nearly every sample came with metadata listing a de-identified subject ID, COVID-19 status, age in years and sex. Where available, HLA class I and class II types were taken from metadata supplied by the sample provider and were not determined by assay-based typing.

As regards this clone: Its recognized antigen is unknown. No clone much larger than this one lies a single base away; base qualities are absent.

TCRbeta CDR3 regions were amplified from genomic DNA by means of the immunoSEQ Assay, a bias-controlled multiplex PCR. In the original analysis: Nucleated cell counts per sample were estimated from amplification of reference gene primers within the assay. Sequence reads were collapsed and filtered to measure the absolute abundance of every unique TCRbeta CDR3 rearrangement. For each sample, productive Simpson clonality was calculated by taking the square root of Simpson's diversity index across productive rearrangements. Drawn from immuneACCESS, this table holds only the in-frame rearrangements with V and J called that TCRdb kept. Clones are partly lost; checked studies trace under half to an unresolved V gene and leave the rest unexplained. V and J calls and clone size are copied from that table; D and trimming were computed from the DNA. In all, the sample holds roughly 220,000 clones, and 85% to 90% of those were seen once. The top ten hold roughly 3.7% of the sample.

The research as a whole found: How much clinical and demographic metadata was included differed by source and by participant, and the metadata was provided uncurated.

Reading the germline V gene gives CDR1 SGHAT and CDR2 FQNNGV. The CDR3 spans 14 residues, from the cysteine through the phenylalanine. The read is trimmed to its CDR3 DNA, 42 bases read in frame from base 1. The V and J ends are trimmed by 10 bases and 0 bases, leaving 13 bases between them. Enrolling through a virtual design, the prospective study's participants ranged in age from roughly 18 to 100 years and lived across 24 United States geographic areas. To assign participants to cohorts, the prospective study relied on clinical history that participants themselves reported in a screening survey and a study questionnaire. Each participant in the prospective study had whole blood, serum and a nasopharyngeal or oropharyngeal swab collected by mobile phlebotomists. Participants in the prospective study had the option to provide additional blood draws and questionnaires over a roughly two-month period. Before DNA extraction, blood samples from the prospective study were shipped at room temperature or frozen.

This sequence originates from a woman between 18 and 29 years old in a cohort exposed to, infected with or recovered from COVID-19 (not recorded which). The sequenced sample consisted of PBMCs or T cells enriched from blood (not recorded which). The chain joins TRBV11-2 to TRBJ2-1, with TRBD2 tentatively as D gene (6 bases match). Read as DNA, the sequence is TGTGCCATCAAAGCGGGCCTCTCCTACAATGAGCAGTTCTTC. The translation is CAIKAGLSYNEQFF.